These 3 T cell receptor beta chains came from one sample sequenced in a study of Ad26.COV2.S vaccination and SARS-CoV-2 variants. Treatment defined: approximately 18 received Ad26.COV2.S at low or high dose, single or two shots; 5 received placebo; per-sample allocation not given. Each sample was drawn 63 days after the first injection (of vaccine or placebo). This table comes from immunoSEQ multiplex PCR, and its TCRdb copy is limited to in-frame clones, with some not included. The sample shows roughly 330,000 clones, 75% to 90% of them seen only once. The sequencing used peripheral blood, collected in a trial of Ad26.COV2.S vaccine versus placebo. These receptors originate from a person between 18 and 59 years old who received the Ad26.COV2.S COVID-19 vaccine or a placebo.

The rearrangement links TRBV28 to TRBJ1-2, with D possibly TRBD1 on 6 matching bases. Trimming pared 5 bases from V and 8 bases from J, leaving 21 bases between. The length of the CDR3 is 15 residues. Germline assignment: CDR1 MDHEN and CDR2 SYDVKM. This CDR3 reads CASSIAGTSAGGYTF. CDR3 in DNA: TGTGCCAGCAGTATTGCCGGGACATCGGCTGGAGGCTACACCTTC.

The V gene is TRBV2, the J gene TRBJ1-2; tentatively, D is TRBD1 (5 bases). The V gene's germline CDR1 is SNHLY and CDR2 FYNNEI. Trimming pared 4 bases from V and 7 bases from J, leaving 22 bases between. There are 16 residues in the CDR3. The chain's CDR3 is CASSGRDPGVSSGYTF. For the CDR3, the DNA is TGTGCCAGCAGTGGCCGGGACCCGGGAGTGTCTAGTGGCTACACCTTC.

V usage is TRBV6-2 or TRBV6-3 and J usage is TRBJ2-3; D gene ambiguous. V was shortened by 5 bases and J by 2 bases, with 14 bases between the two germline ends. This CDR3 comprises 15 residues. CDR1 is MNHEY, CDR2 SVGEGT, per germline. CDR3 sequence: CASSPKWGNTDTQYF. The CDR3 bases are TGTGCCAGCAGTCCCAAGTGGGGTAACACAGATACGCAGTATTTT.